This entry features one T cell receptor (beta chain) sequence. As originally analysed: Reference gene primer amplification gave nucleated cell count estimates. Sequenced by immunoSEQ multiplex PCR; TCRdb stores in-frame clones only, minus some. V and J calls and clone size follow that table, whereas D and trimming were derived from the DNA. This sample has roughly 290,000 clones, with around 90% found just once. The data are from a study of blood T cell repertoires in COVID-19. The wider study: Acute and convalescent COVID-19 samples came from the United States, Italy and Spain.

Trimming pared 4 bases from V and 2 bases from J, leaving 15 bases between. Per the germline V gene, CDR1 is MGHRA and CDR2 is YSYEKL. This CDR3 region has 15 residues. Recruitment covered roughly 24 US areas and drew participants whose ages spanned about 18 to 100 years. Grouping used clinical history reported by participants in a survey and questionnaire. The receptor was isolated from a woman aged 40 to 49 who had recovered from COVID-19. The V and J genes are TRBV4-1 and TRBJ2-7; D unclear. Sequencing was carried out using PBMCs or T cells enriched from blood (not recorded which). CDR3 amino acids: CASSPGQNSAYEQYF. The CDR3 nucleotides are TGCGCCAGCAGCCCTGGTCAAAATTCGGCCTACGAGCAGTACTTC.